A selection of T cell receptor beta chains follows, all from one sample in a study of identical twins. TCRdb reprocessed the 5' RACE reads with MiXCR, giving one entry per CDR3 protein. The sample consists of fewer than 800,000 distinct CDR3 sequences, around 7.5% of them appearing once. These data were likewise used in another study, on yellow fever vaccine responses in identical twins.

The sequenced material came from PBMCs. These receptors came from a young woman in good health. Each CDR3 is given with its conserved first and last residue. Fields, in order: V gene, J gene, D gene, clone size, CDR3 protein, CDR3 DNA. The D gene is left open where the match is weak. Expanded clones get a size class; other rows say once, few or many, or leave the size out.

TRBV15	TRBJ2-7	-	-	CATSRESLGLYEQYF	TGTGCCACCAGCAGAGAGTCCCTAGGTCTATACGAGCAGTACTTC
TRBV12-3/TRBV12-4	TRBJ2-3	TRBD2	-	CASCARLAGESRGDTQYF	TGTGCCAGCTGTGCTCGACTAGCGGGGGAGTCCAGGGGAGATACGCAGTATTTT
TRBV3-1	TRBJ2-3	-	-	CTSSQAYRAGDTQYF	TGTACCAGCAGCCAAGCTTACAGGGCAGGGGATACGCAGTATTTT
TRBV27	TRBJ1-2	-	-	CASSSQGGVWRGYGYTF	TGTGCCAGCAGTTCCCAGGGAGGGGTCTGGCGGGGCTATGGCTACACCTTC
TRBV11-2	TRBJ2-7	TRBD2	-	CASSSDQTSGKYEQYF	TGTGCCAGCAGTTCCGATCAGACTAGCGGGAAGTACGAGCAGTACTTC
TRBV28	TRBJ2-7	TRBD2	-	CASSPHTGGAYEQYF	TGTGCCAGCAGCCCACACACGGGGGGGGCCTACGAGCAGTACTTC
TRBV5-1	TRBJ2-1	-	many	CASSLTFNEQFF	TGCGCCAGCAGCTTGACGTTCAATGAGCAGTTCTTC
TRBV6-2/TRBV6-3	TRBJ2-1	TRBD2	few	CASSDPTSGRNNEQFF	TGTGCCAGCAGTGACCCCACTAGCGGGAGGAACAATGAGCAGTTCTTC
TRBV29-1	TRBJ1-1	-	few	CSVTLSRDTEAFF	TGCAGCGTTACGCTTTCAAGGGACACTGAAGCTTTCTTT
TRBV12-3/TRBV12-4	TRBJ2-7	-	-	CASRGLNTYEQYF	TGTGCCAGCAGGGGACTGAATACCTACGAGCAGTACTTC
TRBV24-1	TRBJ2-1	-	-	CATRLGGEQFF	TGTGCCACCAGACTAGGTGGGGAGCAGTTCTTC
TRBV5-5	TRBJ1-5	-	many	CASSLEGKAQPQHF	TGTGCCAGCAGCTTGGAAGGGAAGGCTCAGCCCCAGCATTTT
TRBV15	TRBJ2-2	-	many	CATSRDLTSANTGELFF	TGTGCCACCAGCAGAGATCTCACTAGTGCGAACACCGGGGAGCTGTTTTTT
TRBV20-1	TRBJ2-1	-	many	CSARDPSGPSYNEQFF	TGCAGTGCTAGAGACCCCAGCGGGCCGTCCTACAATGAGCAGTTCTTC
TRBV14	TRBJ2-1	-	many	CASSQVGSFNEQFF	TGTGCCAGCAGCCAAGTTGGTTCCTTCAATGAGCAGTTCTTC
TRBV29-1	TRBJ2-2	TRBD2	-	CSVEVGLAGFTGELFF	TGCAGCGTTGAAGTTGGGCTAGCGGGATTCACCGGGGAGCTGTTTTTT
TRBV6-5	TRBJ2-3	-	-	CASSYGGGRGDTQYF	TGTGCCAGCAGTTACGGGGGGGGGCGGGGAGATACGCAGTATTTT
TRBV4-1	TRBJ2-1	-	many	CASSQDIGVILNNEQFF	TGCGCCAGCAGCCAAGATATTGGGGTTATACTAAACAATGAGCAGTTCTTC
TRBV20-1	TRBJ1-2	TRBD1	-	CSEAGGNYGYTF	TGCAGTGAGGCAGGGGGCAACTATGGCTACACCTTC
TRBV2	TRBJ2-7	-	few	CASTYGTDEQYF	TGTGCCAGCACTTACGGGACTGACGAGCAGTACTTC
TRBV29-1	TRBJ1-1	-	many	CSVVGRKDMNTEAFF	TGCAGCGTTGTGGGAAGGAAAGATATGAACACTGAAGCTTTCTTT
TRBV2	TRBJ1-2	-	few	CASSPDFSGVYGYTF	TGTGCCAGCAGCCCGGACTTTTCCGGGGTGTATGGCTACACCTTC
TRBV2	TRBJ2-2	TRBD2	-	CASRGLAGARGGELFF	TGTGCCAGCAGGGGACTAGCGGGAGCTCGGGGCGGGGAGCTGTTTTTT
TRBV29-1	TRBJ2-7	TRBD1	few	CSAESGQGFNEQYF	TGCAGCGCTGAGTCGGGACAGGGGTTCAACGAGCAGTACTTC
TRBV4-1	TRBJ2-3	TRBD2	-	CARTGGLAGTTDTQYF	TGCGCCAGAACCGGAGGACTAGCGGGGACCACAGATACGCAGTATTTT
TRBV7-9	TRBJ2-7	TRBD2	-	CASSSLAGGIYEQYF	TGTGCCAGCAGCTCACTAGCGGGAGGGATCTACGAGCAGTACTTC
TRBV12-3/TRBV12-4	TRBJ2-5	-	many	CASRPGDQETQYF	TGTGCCAGCAGACCGGGTGACCAAGAGACCCAGTACTTC
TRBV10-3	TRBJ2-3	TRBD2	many	CAISETSGTDTQYF	TGTGCCATCAGTGAGACTAGCGGCACAGATACGCAGTATTTT
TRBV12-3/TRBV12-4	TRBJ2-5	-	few	CASSPQIVPETQYF	TGTGCCAGCAGTCCCCAGATTGTCCCAGAGACCCAGTACTTC
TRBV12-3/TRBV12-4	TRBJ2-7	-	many	CASSPLRTDNYEQYF	TGTGCCAGCAGCCCTTTGAGGACAGATAACTACGAGCAGTACTTC
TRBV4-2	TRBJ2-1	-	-	CASSQELASYNEQFF	TGTGCCAGCAGCCAAGAACTAGCTAGTTACAATGAGCAGTTCTTC
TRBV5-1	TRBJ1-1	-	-	CASSLTPDFGTEAFF	TGCGCCAGCAGCTTGACGCCGGACTTCGGCACTGAAGCTTTCTTT
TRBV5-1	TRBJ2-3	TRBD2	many	CASPGTSGNGTDTQYF	TGCGCCAGTCCTGGGACTAGCGGGAATGGCACAGATACGCAGTATTTT
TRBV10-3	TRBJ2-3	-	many	CAISDRDTTNSRTDTQYF	TGTGCCATCAGTGACAGGGACACTACGAATTCCCGCACAGATACGCAGTATTTT
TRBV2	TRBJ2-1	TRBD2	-	CASSDSGGEYNEQFF	TGTGCCAGCAGTGATTCGGGGGGGGAATACAATGAGCAGTTCTTC
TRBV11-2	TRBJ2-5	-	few	CASSLGLWEGQETQYF	TGTGCCAGCAGCTTAGGGTTGTGGGAAGGCCAAGAGACCCAGTACTTC
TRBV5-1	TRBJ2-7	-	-	CASSYDSHEQYF	TGCGCCAGCAGCTACGACAGCCACGAGCAGTACTTC